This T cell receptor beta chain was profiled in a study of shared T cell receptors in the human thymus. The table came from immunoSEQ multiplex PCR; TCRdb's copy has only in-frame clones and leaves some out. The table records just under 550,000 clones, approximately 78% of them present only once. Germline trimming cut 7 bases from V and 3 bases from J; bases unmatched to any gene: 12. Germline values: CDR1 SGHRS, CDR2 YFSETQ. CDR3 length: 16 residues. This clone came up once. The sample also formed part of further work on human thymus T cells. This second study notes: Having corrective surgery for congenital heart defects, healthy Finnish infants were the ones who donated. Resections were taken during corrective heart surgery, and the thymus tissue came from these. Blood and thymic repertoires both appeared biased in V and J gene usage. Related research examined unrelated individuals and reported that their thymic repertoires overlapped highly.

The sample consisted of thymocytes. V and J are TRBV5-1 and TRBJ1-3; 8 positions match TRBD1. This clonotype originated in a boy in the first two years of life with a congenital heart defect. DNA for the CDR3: TGCGCCAGCGGCCCCCTCCAGGGGGCATATGGAAACACCATATATTTT. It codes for CASGPLQGAYGNTIYF.